Listed below are T cell receptor beta chains from one sample, sequenced in a study of cytomegalovirus exposure and HLA in healthy donors. Generated by immunoSEQ multiplex PCR, the TCRdb table keeps only in-frame clones and is missing some. Counted here are roughly 49,000 clones, roughly 80% occurring once; the ten biggest clones make up about 3%. Sequences were obtained from PBMCs. The receptor source for this set is a woman in her thirties or forties in good health and CMV-seropositive. Each CDR3 is given with its conserved first and last residue. Fields, in order: clone size, J gene, D gene, CDR3 length, V gene, CDR3 DNA, CDR3 protein. D genes are given only for firm matches. Clone size is not always given. Where it is, it says once, few, many or a class for expanded clones.

clone_size: -; j_call: TRBJ2-1; d_call: -; cdr3_length: 13; v_call: TRBV7-3; cdr3_nt: TGTGCCAGCAGCCCTCCAGGGGGGAATGAGCAGTTCTTC; cdr3_aa: CASSPPGGNEQFF
clone_size: -; j_call: TRBJ2-7; d_call: TRBD1; cdr3_length: 14; v_call: TRBV5-1; cdr3_nt: TGCGCCAGCAGCAGGGACAGGCCGACCTACGAGCAGTACTTC; cdr3_aa: CASSRDRPTYEQYF
clone_size: few; j_call: TRBJ2-5; d_call: -; cdr3_length: 17; v_call: TRBV4-1; cdr3_nt: TGCGCCAGCAGCCAAGATCAAGGTTTGCGGGGGCGGGGGACCCAGTACTTC; cdr3_aa: CASSQDQGLRGRGTQYF
clone_size: once; j_call: TRBJ1-2; d_call: -; cdr3_length: 12; v_call: TRBV5-1; cdr3_nt: TGCGCCAGCAGCTCTGAGGGCTATGGCTACACCTTC; cdr3_aa: CASSSEGYGYTF
clone_size: -; j_call: TRBJ2-5; d_call: -; cdr3_length: 16; v_call: TRBV11-2; cdr3_nt: TGTGCCAGCAGCTTAGGTGGCAGGGGAGACCAAGAGACCCAGTACTTC; cdr3_aa: CASSLGGRGDQETQYF
clone_size: few; j_call: TRBJ1-2; d_call: -; cdr3_length: 14; v_call: TRBV10-3; cdr3_nt: TGTGCCATCAGGGCACAGGGAAGGGACTATGGCTACACCTTC; cdr3_aa: CAIRAQGRDYGYTF
clone_size: -; j_call: TRBJ2-7; d_call: -; cdr3_length: 14; v_call: TRBV15; cdr3_nt: TGTGCCACCAGCAGAGATCTTGGAGGGGATAAGCAGTACTTC; cdr3_aa: CATSRDLGGDKQYF
clone_size: -; j_call: TRBJ1-2; d_call: TRBD1; cdr3_length: 17; v_call: TRBV7-2; cdr3_nt: TGTGCCAGCAGCGCCCGGAAACCGGGACAGGGGGCCAGAGGCTACACCTTC; cdr3_aa: CASSARKPGQGARGYTF
clone_size: -; j_call: TRBJ1-6; d_call: -; cdr3_length: 14; v_call: TRBV14; cdr3_nt: TGTGCCAGCAGCCAAGATTTGGACAGCCGAACCCTCCACTTT; cdr3_aa: CASSQDLDSRTLHF
clone_size: -; j_call: TRBJ2-5; d_call: TRBD2; cdr3_length: 15; v_call: TRBV5-4; cdr3_nt: TGTGCCAGCAGCTCCCAGACTAGCGGACAAGAGACCCAGTACTTC; cdr3_aa: CASSSQTSGQETQYF
clone_size: few; j_call: TRBJ1-2; d_call: TRBD1; cdr3_length: 14; v_call: TRBV6-6; cdr3_nt: TGTGCCAGCAGGTCACCGGGACAGGGGGAAGGCTACACCTTC; cdr3_aa: CASRSPGQGEGYTF
clone_size: -; j_call: TRBJ2-7; d_call: -; cdr3_length: 11; v_call: TRBV7-2; cdr3_nt: TGTGCCAGCAGCTTACGCGACGAGCAGTACTTC; cdr3_aa: CASSLRDEQYF
clone_size: -; j_call: TRBJ2-1; d_call: -; cdr3_length: 14; v_call: TRBV6-6; cdr3_nt: TGTGCCAGCAGTTACTCGACAGCTCCTAATGAGCAGTTCTTC; cdr3_aa: CASSYSTAPNEQFF
clone_size: once; j_call: TRBJ1-1; d_call: TRBD1; cdr3_length: 14; v_call: TRBV6-1; cdr3_nt: TGTGCCAGCGGGCCAGGGGGGCCGAGGACTGAAGCTTTCTTT; cdr3_aa: CASGPGGPRTEAFF
clone_size: -; j_call: TRBJ2-7; d_call: -; cdr3_length: 12; v_call: TRBV30; cdr3_nt: TGTGCCTGGAGAAGCGGCTCCTACGAGCAGTACTTC; cdr3_aa: CAWRSGSYEQYF
clone_size: -; j_call: TRBJ2-6; d_call: TRBD1; cdr3_length: 18; v_call: TRBV4-2; cdr3_nt: TGTGCCAGCAGCCTATCGCGGACAGGTTTCTCTGGGGCCAACGTCCTGACTTTC; cdr3_aa: CASSLSRTGFSGANVLTF
clone_size: once; j_call: TRBJ1-5; d_call: -; cdr3_length: 14; v_call: TRBV19; cdr3_nt: TGTGCCAGTAAAGAGGAGGCCTCCCATCAGCCCCAGCATTTT; cdr3_aa: CASKEEASHQPQHF
clone_size: -; j_call: TRBJ1-1; d_call: -; cdr3_length: 13; v_call: TRBV14; cdr3_nt: TGTGCCAGCAGCACCCAACAGGGCACTGAAGCTTTCTTT; cdr3_aa: CASSTQQGTEAFF
clone_size: -; j_call: TRBJ1-2; d_call: -; cdr3_length: 13; v_call: TRBV29-1; cdr3_nt: TGCAGCGTTCCGGCCCAGGGCCCCTATGGCTACACCTTC; cdr3_aa: CSVPAQGPYGYTF
clone_size: -; j_call: TRBJ1-1; d_call: TRBD1; cdr3_length: 13; v_call: TRBV7-9; cdr3_nt: TGTGCCACGGACACAGGGGGATGGACTGAAGCTTTCTTT; cdr3_aa: CATDTGGWTEAFF
clone_size: -; j_call: TRBJ1-2; d_call: TRBD1; cdr3_length: 14; v_call: TRBV27; cdr3_nt: TGTGCCAGCAGGACCACAGGGGTGCCCTATGGCTACACCTTC; cdr3_aa: CASRTTGVPYGYTF
clone_size: -; j_call: TRBJ1-3; d_call: TRBD1; cdr3_length: 17; v_call: TRBV9; cdr3_nt: TGTGCCAGCAGCGTAGCCGCCCTCGACAGGGCTGGAAACACCATATATTTT; cdr3_aa: CASSVAALDRAGNTIYF
clone_size: -; j_call: TRBJ1-3; d_call: -; cdr3_length: 14; v_call: TRBV10-3; cdr3_nt: TGTGCCGCCTACCGGGACACCCCTGGAAACACCATATATTTT; cdr3_aa: CAAYRDTPGNTIYF
clone_size: -; j_call: TRBJ1-1; d_call: TRBD1; cdr3_length: 17; v_call: TRBV30; cdr3_nt: TGTGCCTGGAGTACCTCGGACAGGGTCCATCGGAACACTGAAGCTTTCTTT; cdr3_aa: CAWSTSDRVHRNTEAFF
clone_size: -; j_call: TRBJ2-7; d_call: -; cdr3_length: 12; v_call: TRBV7-9; cdr3_nt: TGTGCCAGCAGCACAGGGACCTACGAGCAGTACTTC; cdr3_aa: CASSTGTYEQYF
clone_size: few; j_call: TRBJ1-1; d_call: -; cdr3_length: 13; v_call: TRBV7-2; cdr3_nt: TGTGCCAGCAGCTTCTCGGTGAACACTGAAGCTTTCTTT; cdr3_aa: CASSFSVNTEAFF
clone_size: few; j_call: TRBJ2-6; d_call: -; cdr3_length: 15; v_call: TRBV7-9; cdr3_nt: TGTGCCAGCAGCTTTGCCAGGGCCGGGGCCAACGTCCTGACTTTC; cdr3_aa: CASSFARAGANVLTF
clone_size: few; j_call: TRBJ1-3; d_call: -; cdr3_length: 13; v_call: TRBV10-2; cdr3_nt: TGCGCCAGCAAAGGGGATGCTGGAAACACCATATATTTT; cdr3_aa: CASKGDAGNTIYF
clone_size: -; j_call: TRBJ2-2; d_call: -; cdr3_length: 14; v_call: TRBV6-1; cdr3_nt: TGTGCCAGCAGTGAAGTCGGAGCCTCCGGGGAGCTGTTTTTT; cdr3_aa: CASSEVGASGELFF
clone_size: -; j_call: TRBJ1-1; d_call: TRBD1; cdr3_length: 15; v_call: TRBV28; cdr3_nt: TGTGCCAGCAGGGAAGCGACAGGGGTGGGCACTGAAGCTTTCTTT; cdr3_aa: CASREATGVGTEAFF
clone_size: -; j_call: TRBJ2-7; d_call: TRBD1; cdr3_length: 15; v_call: TRBV4-2; cdr3_nt: TGTGCCAGCAGCCAGCCCGGGACAGGGGTCCACGAGCAGTACTTC; cdr3_aa: CASSQPGTGVHEQYF
clone_size: -; j_call: TRBJ1-5; d_call: -; cdr3_length: 13; v_call: TRBV30; cdr3_nt: TGTGCCCCCCGAGCAGGGAAGGCTCAGCCCCAGCATTTT; cdr3_aa: CAPRAGKAQPQHF
clone_size: few; j_call: TRBJ2-3; d_call: TRBD2; cdr3_length: 16; v_call: TRBV30; cdr3_nt: TGTGCCTGGAGTGTACTTAGACTAGCGGGGGCAGATACGCAGTATTTT; cdr3_aa: CAWSVLRLAGADTQYF
clone_size: -; j_call: TRBJ2-1; d_call: TRBD2; cdr3_length: 14; v_call: TRBV28; cdr3_nt: TGTGCCGGACGGAAAGCGGGGGGCGGGGGTGAGCAGTTCTTC; cdr3_aa: CAGRKAGGGGEQFF
clone_size: -; j_call: TRBJ1-6; d_call: TRBD1; cdr3_length: 16; v_call: TRBV6-5; cdr3_nt: TGTGCCAGCAGTTACGGACAGGTGTATCGGGATTCACCCCTCCACTTT; cdr3_aa: CASSYGQVYRDSPLHF
clone_size: -; j_call: TRBJ2-7; d_call: TRBD1; cdr3_length: 14; v_call: TRBV5-1; cdr3_nt: TGCGCCAGCAGCCTGGGGGACAGTACTTACGAGCAGTACTTC; cdr3_aa: CASSLGDSTYEQYF
clone_size: few; j_call: TRBJ1-6; d_call: -; cdr3_length: 16; v_call: TRBV19; cdr3_nt: TGTGCCAGTAGTCCCTCGGGCAGGGGATTGAATTCACCCCTCCACTTT; cdr3_aa: CASSPSGRGLNSPLHF
clone_size: -; j_call: TRBJ1-1; d_call: -; cdr3_length: 14; v_call: TRBV19; cdr3_nt: TGTGCCAGTATACAGGGTGGGGGGAACACTGAAGCTTTCTTT; cdr3_aa: CASIQGGGNTEAFF
clone_size: -; j_call: TRBJ2-3; d_call: -; cdr3_length: 13; v_call: TRBV29-1; cdr3_nt: TGCAGCGTTGACGGTAGGGGTGGGGATACGCAGTATTTT; cdr3_aa: CSVDGRGGDTQYF
clone_size: -; j_call: TRBJ2-5; d_call: -; cdr3_length: 13; v_call: TRBV7-3; cdr3_nt: TGTGCCAGCAGCCTACAGGGATGGGGGACCCAGTACTTC; cdr3_aa: CASSLQGWGTQYF
clone_size: -; j_call: TRBJ2-5; d_call: TRBD1; cdr3_length: 14; v_call: TRBV11-1; cdr3_nt: TGTGCCAGCAGCCTTAACAGGGGGCGAGAGACCCAGTACTTC; cdr3_aa: CASSLNRGRETQYF
clone_size: -; j_call: TRBJ1-2; d_call: -; cdr3_length: 14; v_call: TRBV28; cdr3_nt: TGTGCCAGCAGTTTTAGTGGAGGCAGGAAAGGCTACACCTTC; cdr3_aa: CASSFSGGRKGYTF
clone_size: -; j_call: TRBJ2-1; d_call: TRBD2; cdr3_length: 15; v_call: TRBV6-6; cdr3_nt: TGTGCCAGCAGCGCTAGCGGGCGCTTGGGGAATGAGCAGTTCTTC; cdr3_aa: CASSASGRLGNEQFF
clone_size: -; j_call: TRBJ2-4; d_call: TRBD1; cdr3_length: 17; v_call: TRBV11-2; cdr3_nt: TGTGCCAGCAGCTTAATTGGGACAGGGTCAGCCAAAAACATTCAGTACTTC; cdr3_aa: CASSLIGTGSAKNIQYF
clone_size: -; j_call: TRBJ2-1; d_call: -; cdr3_length: 14; v_call: TRBV12-5; cdr3_nt: TGTGCTAGTGGTTTGGTATTAGGGGGCAATGAGCAGTTCTTC; cdr3_aa: CASGLVLGGNEQFF
clone_size: -; j_call: TRBJ2-7; d_call: -; cdr3_length: 12; v_call: TRBV28; cdr3_nt: TGTGCCAGCTTGTCGGGGAGCTACGAGCAGTACTTC; cdr3_aa: CASLSGSYEQYF
clone_size: -; j_call: TRBJ2-5; d_call: -; cdr3_length: 16; v_call: TRBV5-1; cdr3_nt: TGCGCCAGCAGCCTCCGCGGGGTTCGGTACCAAGAGACCCAGTACTTC; cdr3_aa: CASSLRGVRYQETQYF
clone_size: -; j_call: TRBJ2-3; d_call: -; cdr3_length: 15; v_call: TRBV6-5; cdr3_nt: TGTGCCAGCAGTTACCGTACAGGCCAGGTGGATACGCAGTATTTT; cdr3_aa: CASSYRTGQVDTQYF
clone_size: -; j_call: TRBJ2-2; d_call: TRBD2; cdr3_length: 17; v_call: TRBV2; cdr3_nt: TGTGCCAGCAGTTGGACTAGCGGGGGGCGGAACACCGGGGAGCTGTTTTTT; cdr3_aa: CASSWTSGGRNTGELFF
clone_size: -; j_call: TRBJ1-5; d_call: TRBD1; cdr3_length: 17; v_call: TRBV30; cdr3_nt: TGTGCCTGGAGTCTAGGACAGGACCTTTATAGCAATCAGCCCCAGCATTTT; cdr3_aa: CAWSLGQDLYSNQPQHF
clone_size: -; j_call: TRBJ2-1; d_call: TRBD1; cdr3_length: 13; v_call: TRBV5-1; cdr3_nt: TGCGCCAGCAGACGGGACAGGGCTGGTGAGCAGTTCTTC; cdr3_aa: CASRRDRAGEQFF
clone_size: once; j_call: TRBJ2-3; d_call: TRBD2; cdr3_length: 15; v_call: TRBV10-2; cdr3_nt: TGCGCCAGCAGCCCCGGGACTAGCGGCACAGATACGCAGTATTTT; cdr3_aa: CASSPGTSGTDTQYF
clone_size: -; j_call: TRBJ1-2; d_call: TRBD1; cdr3_length: 14; v_call: TRBV5-3; cdr3_nt: TGTGCCAGAAGCTTACATCAGGGGGCGCATGGCTACACCTTC; cdr3_aa: CARSLHQGAHGYTF
clone_size: -; j_call: TRBJ1-2; d_call: TRBD1; cdr3_length: 12; v_call: TRBV30; cdr3_nt: TGTGCCTGGAGTTCAGGGGGCTATGGCTACACCTTC; cdr3_aa: CAWSSGGYGYTF
clone_size: -; j_call: TRBJ2-7; d_call: TRBD1; cdr3_length: 13; v_call: TRBV6-1; cdr3_nt: TGTGCCAGCAGTCCCCTTGACAGGGACGAGCAGTACTTC; cdr3_aa: CASSPLDRDEQYF
clone_size: -; j_call: TRBJ2-7; d_call: -; cdr3_length: 13; v_call: TRBV29-1; cdr3_nt: TGCAGCGCTGGGGGACTCAGCTCCTACGAGCAGTACTTC; cdr3_aa: CSAGGLSSYEQYF
clone_size: -; j_call: TRBJ2-4; d_call: -; cdr3_length: 16; v_call: TRBV11-3; cdr3_nt: TGTGCCAGCAGCTTTCGCAGGGTTGGAGCCAAAAACATTCAGTACTTC; cdr3_aa: CASSFRRVGAKNIQYF
clone_size: -; j_call: TRBJ2-7; d_call: TRBD2; cdr3_length: 12; v_call: TRBV30; cdr3_nt: TGTGCCTGGAGTGGGGGGGGACGCGAGCAGTACTTC; cdr3_aa: CAWSGGGREQYF
clone_size: -; j_call: TRBJ2-1; d_call: -; cdr3_length: 20; v_call: TRBV11-3; cdr3_nt: TGTGCCAGCAGCTTCCAAGCCCGAACAGGGCGGGTTTTGGGTTTCAATGAGCAGTTCTTC; cdr3_aa: CASSFQARTGRVLGFNEQFF
clone_size: -; j_call: TRBJ2-7; d_call: -; cdr3_length: 15; v_call: TRBV5-6; cdr3_nt: TGTGCCAGCAGCTTGGGGCCAGGGTCCTCCTACGAGCAGTACTTC; cdr3_aa: CASSLGPGSSYEQYF